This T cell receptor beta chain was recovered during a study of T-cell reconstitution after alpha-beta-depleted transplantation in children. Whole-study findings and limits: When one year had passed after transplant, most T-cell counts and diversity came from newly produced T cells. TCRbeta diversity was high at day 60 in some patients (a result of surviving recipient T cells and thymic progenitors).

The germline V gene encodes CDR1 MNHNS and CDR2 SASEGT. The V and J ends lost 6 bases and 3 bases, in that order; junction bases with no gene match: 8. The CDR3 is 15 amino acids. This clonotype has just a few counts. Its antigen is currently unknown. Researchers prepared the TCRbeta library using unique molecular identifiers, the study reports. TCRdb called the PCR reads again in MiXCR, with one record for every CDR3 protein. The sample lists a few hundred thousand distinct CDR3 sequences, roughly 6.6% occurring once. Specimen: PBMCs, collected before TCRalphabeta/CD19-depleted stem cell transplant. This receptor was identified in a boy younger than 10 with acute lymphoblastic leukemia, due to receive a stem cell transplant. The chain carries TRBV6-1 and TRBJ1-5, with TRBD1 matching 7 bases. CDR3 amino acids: CASSWQGGDNQPQHF. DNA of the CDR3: TGTGCCAGCAGCTGGCAGGGGGGCGACAATCAGCCCCAGCATTTT.